Sequencing of this T cell receptor beta chain was carried out in a study of radiotherapy plus CTLA-4 blockade in lung cancer. Looking at the study overall: With 31% of patients having disease control, objective responses were seen in 15% to 20%.

Overall study findings and caveats: Peripheral blood showed expansion of tumor-derived TCR clones after radiotherapy and ipilimumab.

The CDR3 extends over 14 amino acids. Germline values: CDR1 SGHDT, CDR2 YYEEEE. V shed 4 bases, J shed 3 bases, and the junction held 5 bases outside the gene matches. This table comes from immunoSEQ multiplex PCR, and its TCRdb copy is limited to in-frame clones, with some not included. This table has about 60,000 clones, around 80% appearing once. This clone is a singleton in its sample. What it binds is not known. The sequence was obtained from a human donor with non-small cell lung cancer who had a partial response to radiotherapy plus ipilimumab. The rearrangement links TRBV5-6 to TRBJ1-1; 8 nucleotides align to TRBD1. The sample was peripheral blood, taken from a patient treated with radiotherapy plus ipilimumab. The CDR3 nucleotides read TGTGCCAGCAGCGGGGAACAGGGGGACACTGAAGCTTTCTTT. Protein product: CASSGEQGDTEAFF.